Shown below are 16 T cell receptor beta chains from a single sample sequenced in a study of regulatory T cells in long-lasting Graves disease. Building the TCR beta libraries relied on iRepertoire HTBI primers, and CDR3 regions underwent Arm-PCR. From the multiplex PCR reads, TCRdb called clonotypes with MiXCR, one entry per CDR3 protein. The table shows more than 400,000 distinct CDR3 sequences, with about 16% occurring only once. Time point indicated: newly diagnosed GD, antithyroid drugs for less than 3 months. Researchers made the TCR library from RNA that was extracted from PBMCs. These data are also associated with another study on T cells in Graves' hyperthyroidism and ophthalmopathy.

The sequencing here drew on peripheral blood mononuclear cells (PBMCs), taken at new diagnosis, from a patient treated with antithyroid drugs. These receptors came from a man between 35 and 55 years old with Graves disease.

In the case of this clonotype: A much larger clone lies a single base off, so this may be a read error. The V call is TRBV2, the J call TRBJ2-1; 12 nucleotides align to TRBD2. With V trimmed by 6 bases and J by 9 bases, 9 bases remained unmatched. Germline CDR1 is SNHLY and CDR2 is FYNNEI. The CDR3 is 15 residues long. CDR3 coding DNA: TGTGCCAGCAGGGGGAGGCTAGCGGGAGGGAGTGAGCAGTTCTTC. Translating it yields CASRGRLAGGSEQFF.

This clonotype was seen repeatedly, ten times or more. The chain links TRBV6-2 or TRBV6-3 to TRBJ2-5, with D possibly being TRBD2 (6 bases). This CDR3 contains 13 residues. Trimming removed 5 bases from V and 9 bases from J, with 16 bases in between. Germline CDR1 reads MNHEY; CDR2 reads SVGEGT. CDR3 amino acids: CASSLEGWGAQYF. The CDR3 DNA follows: TGTGCCAGCAGTCTTGAGGGTTGGGGGGCCCAGTACTTC.

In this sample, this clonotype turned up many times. The CDR3 sequence is CASSSRDNEQFF. The CDR3 DNA follows: TGTGCCAGCAGTAGCAGGGACAATGAGCAGTTCTTC. The chain recombines TRBV6-1 with TRBJ2-1, with D possibly being TRBD1 (5 bases). V was clipped by 5 bases and J by 5 bases, with 7 bases between them. The CDR3 length is 12 residues. The germline V gene has CDR1 MNHNS and CDR2 SASEGT.

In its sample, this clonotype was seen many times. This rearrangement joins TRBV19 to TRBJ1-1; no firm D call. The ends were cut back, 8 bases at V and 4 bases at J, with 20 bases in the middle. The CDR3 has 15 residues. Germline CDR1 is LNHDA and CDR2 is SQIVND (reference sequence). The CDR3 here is CASSSSSVPSTEAFF. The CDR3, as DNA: TGTGCCAGTTCCTCCTCCTCCGTTCCCAGCACTGAAGCTTTCTTT.

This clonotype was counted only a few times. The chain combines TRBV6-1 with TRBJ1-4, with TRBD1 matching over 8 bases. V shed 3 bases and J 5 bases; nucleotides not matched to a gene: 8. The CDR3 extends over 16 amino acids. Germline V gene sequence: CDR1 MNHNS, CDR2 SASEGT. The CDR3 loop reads CASSEPTGGLNEKLFF. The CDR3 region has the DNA TGTGCCAGCAGTGAGCCTACAGGGGGACTAAATGAAAAACTGTTTTTT.

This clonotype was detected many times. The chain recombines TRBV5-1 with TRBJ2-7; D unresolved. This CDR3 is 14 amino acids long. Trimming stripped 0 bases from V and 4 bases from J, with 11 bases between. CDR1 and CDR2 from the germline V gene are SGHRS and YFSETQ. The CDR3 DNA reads TGCGCCAGCAGCTTGGCTCACCCCAGGTACGAGCAGTACTTC. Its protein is CASSLAHPRYEQYF.

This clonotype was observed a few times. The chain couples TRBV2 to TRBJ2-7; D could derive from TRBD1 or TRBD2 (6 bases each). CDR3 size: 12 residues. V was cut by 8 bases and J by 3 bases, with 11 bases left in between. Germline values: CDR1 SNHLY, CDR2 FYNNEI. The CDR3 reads CASGGPVYEQYF. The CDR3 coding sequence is TGTGCCAGCGGGGGGCCTGTCTACGAGCAGTACTTC. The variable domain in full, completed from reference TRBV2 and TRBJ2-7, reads EPEVTQTPSHQVTQMGQEVILRCVPISNHLYFYWYRQILGQKVEFLVSFYNNEISEKSEIFDDQFSVERPDGSNFTLKIRSTKLEDSAMYFCASGGPVYEQYFGPGTRLTVT.

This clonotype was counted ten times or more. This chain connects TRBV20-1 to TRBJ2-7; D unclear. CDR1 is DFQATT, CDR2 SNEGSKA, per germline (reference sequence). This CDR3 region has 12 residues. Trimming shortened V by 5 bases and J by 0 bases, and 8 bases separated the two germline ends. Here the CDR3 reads CSASPASYEQYF. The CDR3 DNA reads TGCAGTGCTTCCCCCGCCTCCTACGAGCAGTACTTC.

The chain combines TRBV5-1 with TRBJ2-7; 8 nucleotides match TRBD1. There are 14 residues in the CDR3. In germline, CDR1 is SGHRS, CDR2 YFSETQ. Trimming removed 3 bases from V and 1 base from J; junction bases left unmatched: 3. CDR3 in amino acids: CASSSTGVSYEQYF. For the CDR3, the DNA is TGCGCCAGCAGCTCGACAGGGGTTTCCTACGAGCAGTACTTC. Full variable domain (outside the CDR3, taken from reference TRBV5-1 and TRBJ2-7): KAGVTQTPRYLIKTRGQQVTLSCSPISGHRSVSWYQQTPGQGLQFLFEYFSETQRNKGNFPGRFSGRQFSNSRSEMNVSTLELGDSALYLCASSSTGVSYEQYFGPGTRLTVT.

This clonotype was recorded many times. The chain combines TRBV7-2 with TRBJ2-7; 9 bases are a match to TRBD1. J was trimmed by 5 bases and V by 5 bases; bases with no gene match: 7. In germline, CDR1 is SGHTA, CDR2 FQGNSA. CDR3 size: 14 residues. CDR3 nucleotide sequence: TGTGCCAGCAGCCCTTGGACAGGGGAACACGAGCAGTACTTC. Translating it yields CASSPWTGEHEQYF.

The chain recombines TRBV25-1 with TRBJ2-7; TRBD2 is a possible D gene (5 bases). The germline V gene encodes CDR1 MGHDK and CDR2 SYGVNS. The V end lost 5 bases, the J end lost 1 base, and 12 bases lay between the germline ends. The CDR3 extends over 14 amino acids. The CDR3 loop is CASSKPSYSYEQYF. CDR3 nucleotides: TGTGCCAGCAGTAAGCCTAGCTATTCCTACGAGCAGTACTTC.

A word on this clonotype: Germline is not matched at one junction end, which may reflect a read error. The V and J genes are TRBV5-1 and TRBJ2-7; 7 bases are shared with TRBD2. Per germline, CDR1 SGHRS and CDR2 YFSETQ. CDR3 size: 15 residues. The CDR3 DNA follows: TGCGCCGGCAGCCTTAAAGCGGGAACGGGCTACGAGCAGTACTTC. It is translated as CAGSLKAGTGYEQYF.

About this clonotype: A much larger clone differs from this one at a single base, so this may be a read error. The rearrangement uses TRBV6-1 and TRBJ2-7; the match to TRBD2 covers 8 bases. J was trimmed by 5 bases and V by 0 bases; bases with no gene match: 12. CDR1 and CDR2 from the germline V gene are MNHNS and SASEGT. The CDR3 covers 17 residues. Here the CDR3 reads CASSEALGLAGPHEQYF. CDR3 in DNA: TGTGCCAGCAGTGAAGCGCTTGGGCTAGCGGGTCCCCACGAGCAGTACTTC.

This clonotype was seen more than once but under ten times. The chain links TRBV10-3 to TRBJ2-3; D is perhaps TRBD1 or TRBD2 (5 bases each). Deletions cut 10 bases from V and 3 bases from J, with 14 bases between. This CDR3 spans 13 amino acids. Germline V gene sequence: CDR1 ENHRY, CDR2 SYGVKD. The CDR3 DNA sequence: TGTGCCACTACCGGGACGGCTACAGATACGCAGTATTTT. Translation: CATTGTATDTQYF.

The CDR3 region has the DNA TGCAGCGTTGATATCGGCAGGAACTCAGATACGCAGTATTTT. Protein: CSVDIGRNSDTQYF. This sequence joins TRBV29-1 and TRBJ2-3, with unresolved D. This CDR3 spans 14 amino acids. V dropped 3 bases and J dropped 4 bases, with 14 bases sitting between them. The V gene's germline CDR1 is SQVTM and CDR2 ANQGSEA.

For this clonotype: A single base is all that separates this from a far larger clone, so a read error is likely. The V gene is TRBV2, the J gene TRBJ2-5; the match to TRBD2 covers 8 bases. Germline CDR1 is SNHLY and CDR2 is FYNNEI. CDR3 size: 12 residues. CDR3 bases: TGTGCCAGCAGTTTATCGGGGGGGGCACAGCTCTTC. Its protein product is CASSLSGGAQLF. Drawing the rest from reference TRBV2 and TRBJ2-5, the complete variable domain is EPEVTQTPSHQVTQMGQEVILRCVPISNHLYFYWYRQILGQKVEFLVSFYNNEISEKSEIFDDQFSVERPDGSNFTLKIRSTKLEDSAMYFCASSLSGGAQLFGPGTRLLVL.